This entry lists 30 T cell receptor beta chains sequenced from one sample in a study of cytomegalovirus exposure and HLA in healthy donors. In the PCR, 60 Vbeta and 13 Jbeta primers were used. Here immunoSEQ multiplex PCR was the method, and the copy in TCRdb shows in-frame clones only, minus some. The data show 140,000 to 150,000 clones, nearly 10% seen once. The sample was PBMCs. The origin of the receptors is a man aged 50 to 59 in good health and CMV-seronegative.

This chain uses TRBV6-6 with TRBJ2-7; D is perhaps TRBD2 (5 bases). Germline lookup yields CDR1 MNHNY and CDR2 SVGAGI (reference sequence). The CDR3 covers 13 residues. Trimming shortened V by 11 bases and J by 0 bases, and 14 bases separated the two germline ends. For the CDR3, the DNA is TGTGCCCCCTTGGACTTTCCCTCCTACGAGCAGTACTTC. It translates to CAPLDFPSYEQYF.

The rearrangement uses TRBV7-2 and TRBJ1-1; 7 nucleotides agree with TRBD1. The CDR3 length is 14 residues. Germline assignment: CDR1 SGHTA and CDR2 FQGNSA. V was clipped by 6 bases and J by 4 bases; unmatched bases: 8. The CDR3 protein is CASRFTTGITEAFF. The CDR3 coding sequence is TGTGCCAGCAGATTTACGACAGGGATCACTGAAGCTTTCTTT.

This clone has more than one count but fewer than ten. V is TRBV25-1 and J is TRBJ1-2; weak D call: TRBD1 (5 bases). CDR1 MGHDK and CDR2 SYGVNS come from the germline V gene. The V gene lost 3 bases and the J gene lost 7 bases, with 15 bases spanning the gap. The CDR3 has 14 amino acids. Here the CDR3 reads CASSDLTDAFGYTF. CDR3 coding DNA: TGTGCCAGCAGTGATTTGACAGACGCTTTTGGCTACACCTTC.

V usage is TRBV5-1 and J usage is TRBJ1-4; 9 nucleotides agree with TRBD1. There are 16 residues in the CDR3. V was clipped by 0 bases and J by 4 bases; unmatched bases: 4. Germline loops: CDR1 SGHRS, CDR2 YFSETQ. The CDR3 nucleotides read TGCGCCAGCAGCTTGGGAGGACAGGGGTTTAATGAAAAACTGTTTTTT. Translated: CASSLGGQGFNEKLFF.

There are a few counts of this clone. The rearrangement uses TRBV19 and TRBJ2-4; 7 bases are a match to TRBD1. Germline V CDR1 and CDR2: LNHDA, SQIVND (reference sequence). V shed 10 bases, J shed 6 bases, and the junction held 9 bases outside the gene matches. The CDR3 runs to 13 residues. Here the CDR3 reads CATYDRAVNIQYF. The DNA for the CDR3 is TGTGCCACCTACGACAGGGCGGTAAACATTCAGTACTTC.

The chain links TRBV7-8 to TRBJ2-7; tentative D call: TRBD1 (5 bases). Germline loops: CDR1 SGHVS, CDR2 FQNEAQ. CDR3 size: 12 residues. Trimming pared 4 bases from V and 6 bases from J, leaving 10 bases between. The CDR3, as DNA: TGTGCCAGCAGCTCCCTGACAGTCGAGCAGTACTTC. Protein sequence: CASSSLTVEQYF.

This clone turned up a few times. The genes are TRBV19 and TRBJ1-5, with TRBD1 matching over 7 bases. V lost 6 bases and J lost 4; bases outside the gene matches: 9. Per germline, CDR1 LNHDA and CDR2 SQIVND (reference sequence). This CDR3 is 15 amino acids long. The CDR3 nucleotides read TGTGCCAGTAGACCGGGACAGAAATTAAATCAGCCCCAGCATTTT. Protein: CASRPGQKLNQPQHF.

This clone has more than one count but fewer than ten. The genes are TRBV7-8 and TRBJ2-5; 8 bases fit TRBD2. The germline V gene has CDR1 SGHVS and CDR2 FQNEAQ. This CDR3 spans 16 amino acids. The V segment lost 3 bases and the J segment 5 bases; nucleotides outside the gene matches: 11. The CDR3 protein is CASSFRGGWGLETQYF. The CDR3 bases are TGTGCCAGCAGCTTCCGGGGGGGATGGGGGCTGGAGACCCAGTACTTC.

This chain links TRBV7-9 with TRBJ2-5; no definite D call. This CDR3 has 14 residues. Germline values: CDR1 SEHNR, CDR2 FQNEAQ (reference sequence). Trimming pared 0 bases from V and 5 bases from J, leaving 10 bases between. Here the CDR3 reads CASSLAARWETQYF. For the CDR3, the DNA is TGTGCCAGCAGCTTAGCGGCCAGATGGGAGACCCAGTACTTC. The complete variable domain, with remaining parts taken from reference TRBV7-9 and TRBJ2-5, reads DTGVSQNPRHKITKRGQNVTFRCDPISEHNRLYWYRQTLGQGPEFLTYFQNEAQLEKSRLLSDRFSAERPKGSFSTLEIQRTEQGDSAMYLCASSLAARWETQYFGPGTRLLVL.

CDR3 amino acids: CASSGGSGANVLTF. Here the CDR3 DNA reads TGTGCCAGCAGCGGAGGGTCTGGGGCCAACGTCCTGACTTTC. The V call is TRBV11-2, the J call TRBJ2-6, with D perhaps TRBD2 (6 bases). CDR1 and CDR2 (germline): SGHAT, FQNNGV. CDR3 size: 14 residues. V lost 5 bases, J lost 1 base, and 6 bases lay in between.

CDR3: CASSRQLAGGSTDTQYF. In DNA, the CDR3 is TGTGCCAGCAGCCGGCAGCTAGCGGGGGGGAGCACAGATACGCAGTATTTT. The gene calls are TRBV5-4 and TRBJ2-3; the match to TRBD2 covers 12 bases. The CDR3 length is 17 residues. V lost 4 bases to trimming and J lost 0 bases; unmatched junction nucleotides: 6. Per germline, CDR1 SGHNT and CDR2 YYREEE (reference sequence).

This clone has a handful of counts. This sequence joins TRBV7-2 and TRBJ2-2, with 12 bases matching TRBD2. This CDR3 is built from 16 residues. Trimming at V came to 5 bases and at J to 4 bases, leaving 5 bases not matched to a gene. Per the germline V gene, CDR1 is SGHTA and CDR2 is FQGNSA. DNA for the CDR3: TGTGCCAGCAGCGAGACTAGCGGGGGACGCACCGGGGAGCTGTTTTTT. Its translation: CASSETSGGRTGELFF.

The CDR3 reads CASSFYRTSKAGGYTF. For the CDR3, the DNA is TGTGCCAGCAGCTTTTACCGAACCTCTAAGGCGGGCGGCTACACCTTC. The chain employs TRBV5-6 and TRBJ1-2; D unresolved. Germline lookup yields CDR1 SGHDT and CDR2 YYEEEE. V was pared by 2 bases and J by 8 bases, with 22 bases between. This CDR3 has 16 amino acids.

The chain employs TRBV6-6 and TRBJ2-2, with 8 bases matching TRBD2. CDR1 and CDR2 from the germline V gene are MNHNY and SVGAGI (reference sequence). This CDR3 is built from 15 residues. The junction had 5 bases not matched to a gene; V was cut back by 6 bases and J by 2 bases. The CDR3 DNA is TGTGCCAGCAGGTATAGCGGGGCAAACACCGGGGAGCTGTTTTTT. Translation: CASRYSGANTGELFF.

CDR3 DNA: TGTGCCTGGAGGGGGACAGGGACCTACGAGCAGTACTTC. This sequence encodes CAWRGTGTYEQYF. This chain connects TRBV30 to TRBJ2-7, with TRBD1 matching 9 bases. The V gene end was trimmed by 3 bases and the J gene end by 2 bases; junction bases not matched to a gene: 2. The CDR3 covers 13 residues. CDR1 GTSNPN and CDR2 SVGIG come from the germline V gene (reference sequence).

This clone was observed a few times. The V call is TRBV6-7, the J call TRBJ2-2, with TRBD2 matching 8 bases. TRBV6-7 is an ORF for which the function is uncertain. V shed 8 bases and J 8 bases; nucleotides not matched to a gene: 16. This CDR3 spans 16 amino acids. The CDR3 loop reads CASGFTSGSVAGELFF. CDR3 DNA: TGTGCCAGCGGTTTTACGAGCGGGAGTGTAGCAGGGGAGCTGTTTTTT.

Only a few counts were recorded for this clone. V is TRBV6-5 and J is TRBJ2-2; 7 bases agree with TRBD1. With V trimmed by 5 bases and J by 4 bases, 7 bases remained unmatched. The V gene's germline CDR1 is MNHEY and CDR2 SVGAGI. The CDR3 is made up of 15 amino acids. CDR3 residues: CASSLQGRPTGELFF. The CDR3 DNA sequence: TGTGCCAGCAGTCTACAGGGGCGTCCCACCGGGGAGCTGTTTTTT.

There are a few counts of this clone. The rearrangement uses TRBV4-1 and TRBJ1-2; the D gene is possibly TRBD1 (5 bases). Germline values: CDR1 MGHRA, CDR2 YSYEKL. V lost 2 bases, J lost 6 bases, and 19 bases lay in between. This CDR3 spans 16 amino acids. The CDR3 DNA reads TGCGCCAGCAGCCAAATACTCTCGGGGGGGTATGATGGCTACACCTTC. It specifies CASSQILSGGYDGYTF.

This clone was detected only a few times. This sequence joins TRBV9 and TRBJ1-1; possibly TRBD1 for D (6 bases). Germline loops: CDR1 SGDLS, CDR2 YYNGEE. Trimming pared 2 bases from V and 2 bases from J, leaving 13 bases between. The CDR3 consists of 15 residues. The CDR3 DNA reads TGTGCCAGCAGCGTGTCCGGGACACTTAACACTGAAGCTTTCTTT. Amino acids: CASSVSGTLNTEAFF.

CDR3 in DNA: TGTGCCAGCAGCTCCGGGACTAGAGGGAGGGGTGAGCAGTTCTTC. Its translation: CASSSGTRGRGEQFF. The gene calls are TRBV7-3 and TRBJ2-1; 8 nucleotides match TRBD2. Germline-derived CDR1 and CDR2 are SGHTA and FQGTGA. Losses at the gene ends were 4 bases for V and 9 bases for J; bases not matched to a gene: 11. CDR3 length equals 15 residues. The entire variable domain, with the rest obtained from reference TRBV7-3 and TRBJ2-1, is as follows: GAGVSQTPSNKVTEKGKYVELRCDPISGHTALYWYRQSLGQGPEFLIYFQGTGAADDSGLPNDRFFAVRPEGSVSTLKIQRTERGDSAVYLCASSSGTRGRGEQFFGPGTRLTVL.

This rearrangement joins TRBV18 to TRBJ1-5, with TRBD1 as a possible D gene (5 bases). Germline assignment: CDR1 KGHSH and CDR2 LQKENI. This CDR3 has 17 residues. V lost 2 bases and J 7 bases, leaving 21 bases between the germline ends. The CDR3 loop is CASSPAATTGGGQPQHF. CDR3 DNA: TGTGCCAGCTCACCAGCTGCCACGACGGGGGGAGGACAGCCCCAGCATTTT.

This clone was counted a single time. The J gene is TRBJ2-7, the V gene TRBV28; TRBD1 is a possible D gene (5 bases). The germline V and J ends were trimmed by 4 bases and 3 bases, with 10 bases remaining between them. CDR1 is MDHEN, CDR2 SYDVKM, per germline. The CDR3 covers 13 residues. The CDR3 here is CASSSGRNYEQYF. The CDR3 DNA reads TGTGCCAGCAGTTCAGGGCGAAACTACGAGCAGTACTTC.

This clone was picked up a small number of times. The V and J genes are TRBV7-9 and TRBJ1-4; 11 bases agree with TRBD1. V dropped 4 bases and J dropped 4; count of bases not matched to a gene: 11. The V gene's germline CDR1 is SEHNR and CDR2 FQNEAQ (reference sequence). CDR3 length: 18 residues. CDR3 bases: TGTGCCAGCAGCTCGTACGGACAGGGGGCGCCCATTAATGAAAAACTGTTTTTT. Its protein is CASSSYGQGAPINEKLFF. The full variable domain, its missing parts supplied by reference TRBV7-9 and TRBJ1-4, is DTGVSQNPRHKITKRGQNVTFRCDPISEHNRLYWYRQTLGQGPEFLTYFQNEAQLEKSRLLSDRFSAERPKGSFSTLEIQRTEQGDSAMYLCASSSYGQGAPINEKLFFGSGTQLSVL.

The rearrangement links TRBV6-5 to TRBJ1-1; perhaps TRBD1 as D (6 bases). This CDR3 contains 15 residues. The germline gives CDR1 MNHEY, CDR2 SVGAGI. Trimming left V 0 bases short and J 4 bases short, with 12 bases between. The CDR3 is CASSYSRGSGTEAFF. The DNA of the CDR3 is TGTGCCAGCAGTTACTCGAGGGGGAGCGGCACTGAAGCTTTCTTT.

This clone was detected only a few times. This sequence joins TRBV29-1 and TRBJ2-7; 7 bases fit TRBD1. Germline loops: CDR1 SQVTM, CDR2 ANQGSEA. The CDR3 contains 14 residues. V lost 4 bases to trimming and J lost 1 base; unmatched junction nucleotides: 7. CDR3 coding DNA: TGCAGCGTTGTATCGGGACAGAGATCCTACGAGCAGTACTTC. Amino acid sequence: CSVVSGQRSYEQYF.

The chain carries TRBV7-9 and TRBJ1-2; 9 bases map to TRBD1. The CDR3 is 15 residues long. With 7 bases clipped from V and 0 bases from J, the junction kept 6 bases outside the gene matches. Germline V CDR1 and CDR2: SEHNR, FQNEAQ (reference sequence). CDR3 coding DNA: TGTGCCAGCATCCCGTGGACAGGGGCTAACTATGGCTACACCTTC. Translated, it gives CASIPWTGANYGYTF.

This clone was observed a few times. Compared with germline, one end of the junction differs, possibly owing to a read error. The same CDR3 can be traced to other DNA sequences in this sample. The chain links TRBV2 to TRBJ1-2; TRBD1 matches at 11 bases. CDR3 length equals 16 residues. Looked up from germline, CDR1 is SNHLY and CDR2 is FYNNEI. The chain's CDR3 is CASSRDRGYVNYGYTF. Here the CDR3 DNA reads TGTGCCAGCTCCCGGGACAGGGGGTATGTTAACTATGGCTATACCTTC.

This clone was observed a few times. The chain employs TRBV4-2 and TRBJ2-2, with D maybe TRBD2 (7 bases). Between the trimmed V and J ends, which lost 0 bases and 6 bases, there was a span of 11 bases. Germline CDR1 is LGHNA and CDR2 is YNFKEQ. CDR3 length equals 15 residues. CDR3 protein: CASSQDGGGAGELFF. The CDR3 DNA is TGTGCCAGCAGCCAAGATGGAGGGGGGGCCGGGGAGCTGTTTTTT.

V is TRBV2 and J is TRBJ2-7; 10 nucleotides agree with TRBD2. CDR1 is SNHLY and CDR2 is FYNNEI in the germline V gene. The V and J ends lost 4 bases and 9 bases, in that order; junction bases with no gene match: 12. There are 15 residues in the CDR3. The CDR3 nucleotides read TGTGCCAGCAGTGTGACTCAGCGGGGGGGCCAGGTGCAGTACTTC. Translation gives CASSVTQRGGQVQYF.

V gene TRBV9 combines with J gene TRBJ2-2, with 7 bases aligning to TRBD2. The V and J ends lost 0 bases and 7 bases, in that order; junction bases with no gene match: 12. Germline V CDR1 and CDR2: SGDLS, YYNGEE. The CDR3 totals 17 residues. CDR3: CASSVGMSGTGHGELFF. As DNA, the CDR3 is TGTGCCAGCAGCGTAGGTATGAGCGGGACGGGGCACGGGGAGCTGTTTTTT. The entire variable domain, with the rest obtained from reference TRBV9 and TRBJ2-2, is as follows: DSGVTQTPKHLITATGQRVTLRCSPRSGDLSVYWYQQSLDQGLQFLIQYYNGEERAKGNILERFSAQQFPDLHSELNLSSLELGDSALYFCASSVGMSGTGHGELFFGEGSRLTVL.